One sample yielded the 5 T cell receptor beta chains listed below, sequenced in a study of T-cell memory formation after mild COVID-19. TCRdb itself ran the 5' RACE reads through MiXCR, one entry per CDR3 protein. This table holds more than 75,000 distinct CDR3 sequences, roughly 23% found once. The sample was PBMCs or a T cell subset sorted from them (not recorded which). The receptors derive from a man between 18 and 29 years old who had mild COVID-19 (a few samples of this study predate the infection). Cell type and time point are not known.

For the CDR3, the DNA is TGTGCCAGCAGTTTCCTGGGAGGACAAGAGACCCAGTACTTC. Translated, it gives CASSFLGGQETQYF. V gene TRBV27 combines with J gene TRBJ2-5; D perhaps matches TRBD2 (6 bases). V was trimmed by 3 bases and J by 2 bases, leaving 10 bases between them. CDR3 length: 14 amino acids. Germline V lookup: CDR1 MNHEY, CDR2 SMNVEV (reference sequence).

DNA for the CDR3: TGTGCCAGCAGCTTCAGGGACAGGGTCGTAGAGACCCAGTACTTC. It codes for CASSFRDRVVETQYF. This chain connects TRBV5-5 to TRBJ2-5; 9 bases are a match to TRBD1. V shed 2 bases, J shed 4 bases, and the junction held 6 bases outside the gene matches. Germline CDR1 SGHKS, CDR2 YYEKEE (reference sequence). CDR3 length: 15 amino acids.

This clonotype was observed a handful of times. The chain recombines TRBV12-3 or TRBV12-4 with TRBJ2-7; D gene uncertain. This CDR3 has 14 residues. Trimming removed 5 bases from V and 6 bases from J, with 17 bases in between. The DNA of the CDR3 is TGTGCCAGCAGTAGGGCTGGGGTCCGAGGCGAGCAGTACGTC. This translates into CASSRAGVRGEQYV.

This clonotype was observed a few times. The chain recombines TRBV5-1 with TRBJ2-7, with 13 positions matching TRBD2. The germline V gene has CDR1 SGHRS and CDR2 YFSETQ. CDR3 length equals 15 residues. Unmatched junction bases numbered 2, after V lost 2 bases and J lost 3 bases. The CDR3 DNA sequence: TGCGCCAGCAGCTTCGGGACTAGCGGGATCTACGAGCAGTACTTC. It specifies CASSFGTSGIYEQYF. Looking up the rest from reference TRBV5-1 and TRBJ2-7 gives the full variable domain: KAGVTQTPRYLIKTRGQQVTLSCSPISGHRSVSWYQQTPGQGLQFLFEYFSETQRNKGNFPGRFSGRQFSNSRSEMNVSTLELGDSALYLCASSFGTSGIYEQYFGPGTRLTVT.

The chain is built from TRBV12-3 or TRBV12-4 and TRBJ1-5; the match to TRBD1 covers 12 bases. The CDR3 spans 16 residues. The V gene end was trimmed by 6 bases and the J gene end by 6 bases; junction bases not matched to a gene: 9. CDR3 sequence: CASSLEGTGGTQPQHF. For the CDR3, the DNA is TGTGCCAGCAGCTTGGAGGGGACAGGGGGCACTCAGCCCCAGCATTTT.